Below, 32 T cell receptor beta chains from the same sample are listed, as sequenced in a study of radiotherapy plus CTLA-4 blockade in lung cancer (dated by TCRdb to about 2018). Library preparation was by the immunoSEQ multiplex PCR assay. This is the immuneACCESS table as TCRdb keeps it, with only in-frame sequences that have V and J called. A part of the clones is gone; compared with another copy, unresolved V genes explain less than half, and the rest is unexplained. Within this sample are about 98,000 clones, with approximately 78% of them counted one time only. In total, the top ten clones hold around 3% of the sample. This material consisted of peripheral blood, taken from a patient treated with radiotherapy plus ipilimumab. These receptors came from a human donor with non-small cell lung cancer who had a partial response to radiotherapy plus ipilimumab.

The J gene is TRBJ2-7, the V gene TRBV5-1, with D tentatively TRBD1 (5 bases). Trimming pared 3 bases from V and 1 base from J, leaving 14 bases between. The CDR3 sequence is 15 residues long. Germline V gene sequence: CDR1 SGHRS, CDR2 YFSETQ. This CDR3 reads CASSSTGPGSYEQYF. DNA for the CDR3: TGCGCCAGCAGCTCAACAGGTCCCGGATCCTACGAGCAGTACTTC.

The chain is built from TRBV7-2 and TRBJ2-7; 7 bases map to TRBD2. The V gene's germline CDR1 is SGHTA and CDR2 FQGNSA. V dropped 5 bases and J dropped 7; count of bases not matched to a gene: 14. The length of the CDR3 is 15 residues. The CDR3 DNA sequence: TGTGCCAGCAGCGTTAGTCGTAGCGGGCTATTAGAGCAGTACTTC. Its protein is CASSVSRSGLLEQYF.

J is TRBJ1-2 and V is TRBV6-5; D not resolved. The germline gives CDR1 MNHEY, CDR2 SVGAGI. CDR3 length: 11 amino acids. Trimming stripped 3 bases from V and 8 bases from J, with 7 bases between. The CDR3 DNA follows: TGTGCCAGCAGTTATGAGGGCGGCTACACCTTC. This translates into CASSYEGGYTF.

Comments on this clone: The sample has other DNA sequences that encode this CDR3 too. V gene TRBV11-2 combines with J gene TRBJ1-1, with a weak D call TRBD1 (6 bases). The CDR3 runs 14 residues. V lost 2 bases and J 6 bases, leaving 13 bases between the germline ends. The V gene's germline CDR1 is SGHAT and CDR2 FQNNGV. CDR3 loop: CASSLRGGRPEAFF. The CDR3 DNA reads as TGTGCCAGCAGCTTAAGAGGGGGAAGGCCTGAAGCTTTCTTT.

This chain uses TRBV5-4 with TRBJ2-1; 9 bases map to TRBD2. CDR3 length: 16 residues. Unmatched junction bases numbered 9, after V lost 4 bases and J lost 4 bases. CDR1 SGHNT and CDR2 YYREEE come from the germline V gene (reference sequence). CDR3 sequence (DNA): TGTGCCAGCAGCGGCCGAGCAGCGGGAGGATACAATGAGCAGTTCTTC. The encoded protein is CASSGRAAGGYNEQFF.

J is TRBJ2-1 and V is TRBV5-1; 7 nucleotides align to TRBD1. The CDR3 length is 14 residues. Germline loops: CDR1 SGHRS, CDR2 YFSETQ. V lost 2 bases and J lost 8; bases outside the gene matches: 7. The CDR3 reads CASSLYPGQDEQFF. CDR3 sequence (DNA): TGCGCCAGCAGCTTATACCCCGGACAGGATGAGCAGTTCTTC. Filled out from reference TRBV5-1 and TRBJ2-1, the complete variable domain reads KAGVTQTPRYLIKTRGQQVTLSCSPISGHRSVSWYQQTPGQGLQFLFEYFSETQRNKGNFPGRFSGRQFSNSRSEMNVSTLELGDSALYLCASSLYPGQDEQFFGPGTRLTVL.

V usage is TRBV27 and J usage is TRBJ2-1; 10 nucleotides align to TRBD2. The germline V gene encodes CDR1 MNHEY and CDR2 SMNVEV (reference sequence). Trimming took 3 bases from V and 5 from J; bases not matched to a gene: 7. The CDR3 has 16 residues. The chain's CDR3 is CASSFGSGRINNEQFF. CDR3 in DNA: TGTGCCAGCAGTTTCGGTAGCGGGAGGATAAACAATGAGCAGTTCTTC.

The CDR3 loop reads CASSLSEGQGIDTQYF. The CDR3 region has the DNA TGTGCCAGCAGTTTATCGGAAGGGCAGGGGATTGATACGCAGTATTTT. The V gene is TRBV27, the J gene TRBJ2-3; D perhaps matches TRBD1 (6 bases). V lost 0 bases, J lost 6 bases, and 16 bases lay in between. CDR1 MNHEY and CDR2 SMNVEV come from the germline V gene (reference sequence). This CDR3 is 16 amino acids long.

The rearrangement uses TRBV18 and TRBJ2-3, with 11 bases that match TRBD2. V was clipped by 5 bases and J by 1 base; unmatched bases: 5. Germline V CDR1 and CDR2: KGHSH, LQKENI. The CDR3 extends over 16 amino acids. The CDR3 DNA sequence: TGTGCCAGCTCAGGCGGGACTAGCGGCCGCACAGATACGCAGTATTTT. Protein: CASSGGTSGRTDTQYF. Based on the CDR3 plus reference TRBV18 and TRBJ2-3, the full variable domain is NAGVMQNPRHLVRRRGQEARLRCSPMKGHSHVYWYRQLPEEGLKFMVYLQKENIIDESGMPKERFSAEFPKEGPSILRIQQVVRGDSAAYFCASSGGTSGRTDTQYFGPGTRLTVL.

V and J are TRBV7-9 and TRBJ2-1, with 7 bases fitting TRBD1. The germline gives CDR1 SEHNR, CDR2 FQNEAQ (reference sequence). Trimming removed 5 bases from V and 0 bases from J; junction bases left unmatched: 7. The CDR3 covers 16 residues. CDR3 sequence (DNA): TGTGCCAGCAGCCCCCCGACAGGGTTCTCCTACAATGAGCAGTTCTTC. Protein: CASSPPTGFSYNEQFF.

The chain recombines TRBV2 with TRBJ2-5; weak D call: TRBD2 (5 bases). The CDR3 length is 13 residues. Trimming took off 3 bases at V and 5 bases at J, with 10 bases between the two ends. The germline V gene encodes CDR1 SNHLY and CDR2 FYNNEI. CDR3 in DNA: TGTGCCAGCAGTGAGATCGGGATGGAGACCCAGTACTTC. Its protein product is CASSEIGMETQYF.

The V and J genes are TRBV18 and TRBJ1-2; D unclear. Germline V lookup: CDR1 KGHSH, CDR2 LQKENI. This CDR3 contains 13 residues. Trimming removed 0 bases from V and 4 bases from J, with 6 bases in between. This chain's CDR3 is CASSPPGGYGYTF. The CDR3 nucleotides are TGTGCCAGCTCACCACCGGGAGGCTATGGCTACACCTTC.

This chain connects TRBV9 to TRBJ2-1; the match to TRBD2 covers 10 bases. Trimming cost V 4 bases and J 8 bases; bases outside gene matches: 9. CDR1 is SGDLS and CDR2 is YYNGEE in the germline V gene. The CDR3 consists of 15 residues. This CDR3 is CASSPALAGADEQFF. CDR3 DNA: TGTGCCAGCAGCCCTGCTCTAGCGGGAGCCGATGAGCAGTTCTTC.

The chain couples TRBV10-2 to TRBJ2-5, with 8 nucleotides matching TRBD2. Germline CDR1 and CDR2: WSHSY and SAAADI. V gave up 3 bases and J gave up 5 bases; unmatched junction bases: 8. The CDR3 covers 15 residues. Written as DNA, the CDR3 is TGCGCCAGCAGTGACCCTAGCGGGTCTGGGGAGACCCAGTACTTC. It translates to CASSDPSGSGETQYF.

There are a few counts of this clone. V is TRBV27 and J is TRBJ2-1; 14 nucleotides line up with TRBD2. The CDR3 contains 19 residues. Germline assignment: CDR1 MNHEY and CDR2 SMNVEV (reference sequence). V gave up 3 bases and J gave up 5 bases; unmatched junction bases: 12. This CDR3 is CASSFPTSGRALGDNEQFF. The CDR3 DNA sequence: TGTGCCAGCAGTTTCCCGACTAGCGGGAGGGCTTTAGGCGACAATGAGCAGTTCTTC.

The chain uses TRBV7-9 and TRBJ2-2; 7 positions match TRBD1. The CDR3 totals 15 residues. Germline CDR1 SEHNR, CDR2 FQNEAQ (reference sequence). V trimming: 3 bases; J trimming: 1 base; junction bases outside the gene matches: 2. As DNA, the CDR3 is TGTGCCAGCAGCTTGGGGGACAGGAACACCGGGGAGCTGTTTTTT. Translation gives CASSLGDRNTGELFF.

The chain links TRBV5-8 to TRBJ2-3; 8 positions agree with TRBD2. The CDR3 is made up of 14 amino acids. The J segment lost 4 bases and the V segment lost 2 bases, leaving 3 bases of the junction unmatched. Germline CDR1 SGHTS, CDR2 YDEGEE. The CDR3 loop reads CASSFQAGADTQYF. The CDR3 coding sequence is TGTGCCAGCAGCTTCCAAGCGGGAGCAGATACGCAGTATTTT.

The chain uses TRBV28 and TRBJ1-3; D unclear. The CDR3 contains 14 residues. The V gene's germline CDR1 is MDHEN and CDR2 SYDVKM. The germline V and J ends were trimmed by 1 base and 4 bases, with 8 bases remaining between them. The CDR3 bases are TGTGCCAGCAGTTTATTCGGTTTGGGAAACACCATATATTTT. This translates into CASSLFGLGNTIYF.

CDR3 loop: CASSEGLAGGPFQETQYF. The DNA of the CDR3 is TGTGCCAGCAGCGAGGGACTAGCGGGAGGGCCGTTCCAAGAGACCCAGTACTTC. V and J are TRBV5-8 and TRBJ2-5; 16 nucleotides align to TRBD2. Germline loops: CDR1 SGHTS, CDR2 YDEGEE. The CDR3 has 18 residues. Trimming at V came to 4 bases and at J to 1 base, leaving 7 bases not matched to a gene.

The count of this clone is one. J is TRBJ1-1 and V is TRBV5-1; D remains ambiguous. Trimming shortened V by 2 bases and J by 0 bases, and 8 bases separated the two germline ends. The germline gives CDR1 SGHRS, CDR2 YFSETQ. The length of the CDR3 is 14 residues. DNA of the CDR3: TGCGCCAGCAGCTTACAACAGTTGAACACTGAAGCTTTCTTT. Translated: CASSLQQLNTEAFF.

The CDR3 loop reads CASSELAGGYNEQFF. For the CDR3, the DNA is TGTGCCAGCAGTGAACTAGCGGGGGGCTACAATGAGCAGTTCTTC. The J gene is TRBJ2-1, the V gene TRBV2; TRBD2 matches at 11 bases. J was trimmed by 3 bases and V by 2 bases; bases with no gene match: 0. The CDR3 has 15 amino acids. Germline V gene sequence: CDR1 SNHLY, CDR2 FYNNEI.

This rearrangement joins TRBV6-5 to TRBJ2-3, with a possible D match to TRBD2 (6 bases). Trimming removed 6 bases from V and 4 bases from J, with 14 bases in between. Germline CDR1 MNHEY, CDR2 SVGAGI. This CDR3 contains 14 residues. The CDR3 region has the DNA TGTGCCAGCAGCACGGCGGGGAGAGCAGATACGCAGTATTTT. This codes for CASSTAGRADTQYF.

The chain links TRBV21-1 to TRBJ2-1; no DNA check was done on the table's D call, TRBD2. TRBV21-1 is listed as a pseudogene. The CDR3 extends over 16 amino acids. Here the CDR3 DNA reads TGTGCCAGCACCCCAAAAGAGCTAGCGGGCTACAATGAGCAGTTCTTC. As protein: CASTPKELAGYNEQFF.

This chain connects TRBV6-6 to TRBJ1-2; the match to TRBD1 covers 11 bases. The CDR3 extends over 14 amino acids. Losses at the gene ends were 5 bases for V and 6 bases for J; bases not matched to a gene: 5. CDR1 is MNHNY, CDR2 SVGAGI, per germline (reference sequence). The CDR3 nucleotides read TGTGCCAGCAGTCAGCCGGGACAGGGGGATGGCTACACCTTC. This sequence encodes CASSQPGQGDGYTF.

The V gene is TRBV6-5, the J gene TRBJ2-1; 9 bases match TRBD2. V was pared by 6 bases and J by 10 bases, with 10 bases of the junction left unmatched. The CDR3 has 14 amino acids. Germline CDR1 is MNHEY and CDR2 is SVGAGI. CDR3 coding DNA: TGTGCCAGCAGGAAACTCATAGCGGGAGACGAGCAGTTCTTC. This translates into CASRKLIAGDEQFF.

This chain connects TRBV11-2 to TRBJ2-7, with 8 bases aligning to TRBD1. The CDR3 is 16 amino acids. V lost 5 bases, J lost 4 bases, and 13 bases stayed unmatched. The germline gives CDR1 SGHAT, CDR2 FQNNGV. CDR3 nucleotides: TGTGCCAGCAGCCCTCGCGGAGCAGGGGGCGTTTACGAGCAGTACTTC. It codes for CASSPRGAGGVYEQYF.

The DNA for the CDR3 is TGCGCCAGCAGCCAGTTGGGACTAGCCGGCCAAGAGACCCAGTACTTC. As protein: CASSQLGLAGQETQYF. The chain uses TRBV5-1 and TRBJ2-5; 9 nucleotides align to TRBD2. This CDR3 has 16 amino acids. CDR1 SGHRS and CDR2 YFSETQ come from the germline V gene. The V and J ends lost 4 bases and 1 base, in that order; junction bases with no gene match: 8.

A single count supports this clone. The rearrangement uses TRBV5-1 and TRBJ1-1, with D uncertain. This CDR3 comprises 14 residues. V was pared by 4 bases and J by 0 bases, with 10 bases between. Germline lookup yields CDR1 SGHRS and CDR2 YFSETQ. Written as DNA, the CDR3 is TGCGCCAGCAGCCTATTCATGCTGAACACTGAAGCTTTCTTT. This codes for CASSLFMLNTEAFF.

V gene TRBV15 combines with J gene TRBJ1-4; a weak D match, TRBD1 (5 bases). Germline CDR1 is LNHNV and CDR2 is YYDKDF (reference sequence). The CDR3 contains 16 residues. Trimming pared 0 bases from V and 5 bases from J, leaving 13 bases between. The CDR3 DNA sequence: TGTGCCACCAGCAGAGATCGTGCAGGGCTGAATGAAAAACTGTTTTTT. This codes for CATSRDRAGLNEKLFF. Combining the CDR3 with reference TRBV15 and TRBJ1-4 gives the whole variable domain DAMVIQNPRYQVTQFGKPVTLSCSQTLNHNVMYWYQQKSSQAPKLLFHYYDKDFNNEADTPDNFQSRRPNTSFCFLDIRSPGLGDTAMYLCATSRDRAGLNEKLFFGSGTQLSVL.

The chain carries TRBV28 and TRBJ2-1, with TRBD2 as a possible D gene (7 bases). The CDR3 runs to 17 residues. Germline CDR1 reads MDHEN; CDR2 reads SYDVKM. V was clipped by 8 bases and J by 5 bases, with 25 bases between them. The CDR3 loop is CASDRFGGGRIDNEQFF. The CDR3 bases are TGTGCCAGCGACCGGTTTGGGGGGGGGCGGATAGACAATGAGCAGTTCTTC.

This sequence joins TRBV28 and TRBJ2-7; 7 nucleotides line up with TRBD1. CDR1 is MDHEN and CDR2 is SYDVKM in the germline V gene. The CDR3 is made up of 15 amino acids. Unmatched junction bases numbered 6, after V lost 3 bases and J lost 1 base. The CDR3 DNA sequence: TGTGCCAGCAGTTTGGGGGACAGTCGATCCTACGAGCAGTACTTC. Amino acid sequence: CASSLGDSRSYEQYF.

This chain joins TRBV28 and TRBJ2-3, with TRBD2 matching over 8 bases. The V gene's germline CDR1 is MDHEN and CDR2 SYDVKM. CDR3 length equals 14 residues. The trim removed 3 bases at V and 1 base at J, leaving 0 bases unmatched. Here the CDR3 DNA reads TGTGCCAGCAGTTTTAGCGGGGGCACAGATACGCAGTATTTT. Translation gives CASSFSGGTDTQYF.